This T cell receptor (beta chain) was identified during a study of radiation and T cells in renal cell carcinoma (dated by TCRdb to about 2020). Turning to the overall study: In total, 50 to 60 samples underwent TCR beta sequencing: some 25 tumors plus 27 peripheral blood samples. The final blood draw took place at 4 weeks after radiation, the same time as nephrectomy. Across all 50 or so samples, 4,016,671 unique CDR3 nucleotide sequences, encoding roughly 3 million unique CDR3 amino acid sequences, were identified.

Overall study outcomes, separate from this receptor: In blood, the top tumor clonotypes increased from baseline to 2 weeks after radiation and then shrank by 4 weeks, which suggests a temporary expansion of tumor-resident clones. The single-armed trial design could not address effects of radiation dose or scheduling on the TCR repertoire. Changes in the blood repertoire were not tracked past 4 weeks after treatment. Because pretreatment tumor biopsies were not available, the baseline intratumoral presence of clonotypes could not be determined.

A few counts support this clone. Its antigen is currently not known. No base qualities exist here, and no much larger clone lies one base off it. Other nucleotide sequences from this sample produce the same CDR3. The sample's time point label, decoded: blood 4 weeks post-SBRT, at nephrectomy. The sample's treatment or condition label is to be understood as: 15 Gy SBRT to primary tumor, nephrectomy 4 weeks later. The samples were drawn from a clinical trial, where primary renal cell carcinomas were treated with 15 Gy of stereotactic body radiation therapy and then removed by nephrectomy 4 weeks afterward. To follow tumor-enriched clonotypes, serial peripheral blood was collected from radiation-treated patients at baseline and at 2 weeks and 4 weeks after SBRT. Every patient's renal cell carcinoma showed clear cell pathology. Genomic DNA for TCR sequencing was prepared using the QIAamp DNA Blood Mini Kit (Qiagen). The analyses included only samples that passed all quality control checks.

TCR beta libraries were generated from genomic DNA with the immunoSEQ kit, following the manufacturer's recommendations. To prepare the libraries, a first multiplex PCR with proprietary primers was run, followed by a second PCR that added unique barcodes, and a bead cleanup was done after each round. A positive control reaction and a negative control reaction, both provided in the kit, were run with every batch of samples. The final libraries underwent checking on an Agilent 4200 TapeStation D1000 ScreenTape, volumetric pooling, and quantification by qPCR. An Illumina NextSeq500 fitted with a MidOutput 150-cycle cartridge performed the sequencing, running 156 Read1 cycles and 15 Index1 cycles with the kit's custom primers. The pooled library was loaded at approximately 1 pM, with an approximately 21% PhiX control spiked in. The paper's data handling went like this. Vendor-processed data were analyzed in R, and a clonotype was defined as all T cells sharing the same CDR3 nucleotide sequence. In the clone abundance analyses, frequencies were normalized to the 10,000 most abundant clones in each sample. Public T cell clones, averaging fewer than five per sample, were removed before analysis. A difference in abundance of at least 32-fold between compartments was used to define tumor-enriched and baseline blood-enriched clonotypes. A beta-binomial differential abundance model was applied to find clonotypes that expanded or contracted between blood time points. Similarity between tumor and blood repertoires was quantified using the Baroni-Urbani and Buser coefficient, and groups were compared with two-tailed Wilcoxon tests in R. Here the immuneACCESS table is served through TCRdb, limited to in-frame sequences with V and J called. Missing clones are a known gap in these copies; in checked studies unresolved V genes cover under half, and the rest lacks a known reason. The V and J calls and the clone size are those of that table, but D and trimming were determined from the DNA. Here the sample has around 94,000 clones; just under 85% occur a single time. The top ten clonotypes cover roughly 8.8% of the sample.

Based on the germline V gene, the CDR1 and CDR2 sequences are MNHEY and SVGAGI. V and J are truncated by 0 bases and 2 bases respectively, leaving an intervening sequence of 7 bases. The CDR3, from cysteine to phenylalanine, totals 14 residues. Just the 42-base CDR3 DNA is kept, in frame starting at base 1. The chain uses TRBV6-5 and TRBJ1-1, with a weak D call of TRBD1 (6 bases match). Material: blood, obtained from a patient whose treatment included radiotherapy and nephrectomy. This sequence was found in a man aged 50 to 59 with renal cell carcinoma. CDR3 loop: CASSYSTGNTEAFF. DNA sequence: TGTGCCAGCAGTTACTCGACAGGCAACACTGAAGCTTTCTTT.